The 20 T cell receptor beta chains reported below all come from one sample, sequenced in a study of blood T cell repertoires in COVID-19. Profiling relied on immunoSEQ multiplex PCR, and the TCRdb table lists in-frame clones only, not all of them. Among 180,000 or so clones listed, 80% were seen once. Sequenced material: PBMCs or T cells enriched from blood (not recorded which). These receptors originate from a man in his 60s who had been exposed to COVID-19.

As regards this clone: In the same sample, other DNA sequences code for this CDR3. The genes are TRBV10-3 and TRBJ2-7; possibly TRBD1 for D (5 bases). This CDR3 has 12 residues. The germline V gene has CDR1 ENHRY and CDR2 SYGVKD. The V gene lost 4 bases and the J gene lost 4 bases, with 8 bases spanning the gap. CDR3 amino acids: CAISATDYEQYF. CDR3 coding DNA: TGTGCCATCAGTGCGACAGATTACGAGCAGTACTTC.

The chain combines TRBV6-1 with TRBJ1-5; D gene uncertain. The V gene lost 1 base and the J gene lost 9 bases, with 10 bases spanning the gap. The CDR3 is made up of 13 amino acids. The V gene's germline CDR1 is MNHNS and CDR2 SASEGT. CDR3 residues: CASSEGVGAPQHF. DNA for the CDR3: TGTGCCAGCAGTGAAGGGGTGGGAGCGCCCCAGCATTTT.

V and J are TRBV15 and TRBJ2-1; 10 positions match TRBD2. This CDR3 is 14 amino acids long. Germline V gene lookup returns CDR1 LNHNV and CDR2 YYDKDF (reference sequence). V dropped 8 bases and J dropped 0; count of bases not matched to a gene: 1. Here the CDR3 reads CATASGSSYNEQFF. The CDR3, as DNA: TGTGCCACCGCTAGCGGGAGCTCCTACAATGAGCAGTTCTTC.

The V gene is TRBV28, the J gene TRBJ1-4; tentative D call: TRBD1 (6 bases). Per the germline V gene, CDR1 is MDHEN and CDR2 is SYDVKM. V was cut by 7 bases and J by 8 bases, with 17 bases left in between. The CDR3 totals 14 residues. CDR3 protein: CASIQQGLGEKLFF. The CDR3, as DNA: TGTGCCAGCATTCAACAGGGTCTTGGGGAAAAACTGTTTTTT.

The chain joins TRBV7-8 to TRBJ2-3, with D possibly TRBD2 on 6 matching bases. Germline CDR1 is SGHVS and CDR2 is FQNEAQ. V was pared by 7 bases and J by 2 bases, with 13 bases between. The CDR3 extends over 14 amino acids. CDR3 loop: CASTRDSVTDTQYF. CDR3 in DNA: TGTGCCAGCACCCGGGACTCCGTCACAGATACGCAGTATTTT. Filled out from reference TRBV7-8 and TRBJ2-3, the complete variable domain reads GAGVSQSPRYKVAKRGQDVALRCDPISGHVSLFWYQQALGQGPEFLTYFQNEAQLDKSGLPSDRFFAERPEGSVSTLKIQRTQQEDSAVYLCASTRDSVTDTQYFGPGTRLTVL.

The chain recombines TRBV28 with TRBJ2-1, with 8 bases matching TRBD1. Germline CDR1 and CDR2: MDHEN and SYDVKM. This CDR3 has 14 amino acids. Trimming cost V 6 bases and J 2 bases; bases outside gene matches: 3. CDR3 protein: CASRIQGAYNEQFF. In DNA form, the CDR3 reads TGTGCCAGCAGAATACAGGGGGCCTACAATGAGCAGTTCTTC.

The rearrangement links TRBV5-3 to TRBJ1-5, with no clear D. TRBV5-3 is an ORF; its function is uncertain. The CDR3 covers 15 residues. The V end lost 2 bases, the J end lost 4 bases, and 13 bases lay between the germline ends. The CDR3 loop is CARSLPGFPNQPQHF. In DNA form, the CDR3 reads TGTGCCAGAAGCTTACCGGGATTCCCTAATCAGCCCCAGCATTTT.

V and J are TRBV11-2 and TRBJ1-2; 7 bases are shared with TRBD1. Germline-derived CDR1 and CDR2 are SGHAT and FQNNGV. The J segment lost 9 bases and the V segment lost 1 base, leaving 5 bases of the junction unmatched. The CDR3 is 13 residues long. The CDR3 DNA sequence: TGTGCCAGCAGCTTAGTAGGGGGCGGGAGCTACACCTTC. Translating it yields CASSLVGGGSYTF.

The V and J genes are TRBV2 and TRBJ2-2, with D possibly TRBD2 on 6 matching bases. This CDR3 has 15 amino acids. Germline lookup yields CDR1 SNHLY and CDR2 FYNNEI. V gave up 3 bases and J gave up 4 bases, with 12 bases separating them. The CDR3 nucleotides read TGTGCCAGCAGTGAGCGGGGAACGAGCACCGGGGAGCTGTTTTTT. It yields the protein CASSERGTSTGELFF.

J is TRBJ2-1 and V is TRBV10-3; weak D call: TRBD2 (6 bases). Trimming cost V 11 bases and J 4 bases, with 15 bases left between them. Germline CDR1 and CDR2: ENHRY and SYGVKD. This CDR3 contains 13 residues. The CDR3 sequence: CACRDSNYNEQFF. CDR3 nucleotide sequence: TGTGCCTGCCGGGACTCAAATTACAATGAGCAGTTCTTC.

The J gene is TRBJ2-2, the V gene TRBV4-2; 7 nucleotides agree with TRBD2. The germline gives CDR1 LGHNA, CDR2 YNFKEQ. J gave up 2 bases and V 1 base, and 1 base lay outside the gene matches. The CDR3 totals 15 residues. The CDR3: CASSQGGRNTGELFF. The CDR3 coding sequence is TGTGCCAGCAGCCAAGGCGGGAGAAACACCGGGGAGCTGTTTTTT.

This clone was seen a few times. The J gene is TRBJ2-1, the V gene TRBV28; 10 bases align to TRBD2. The CDR3 consists of 16 residues. Germline assignment: CDR1 MDHEN and CDR2 SYDVKM. The J segment lost 5 bases and the V segment lost 4 bases, leaving 8 bases of the junction unmatched. For the CDR3, the DNA is TGTGCCAGCAGTTACGCTAGCGGGAGTGGAGACAATGAGCAGTTCTTC. As protein: CASSYASGSGDNEQFF.

The rearrangement links TRBV19 to TRBJ2-7; possible D gene TRBD1, 6 bases. Germline assignment: CDR1 LNHDA and CDR2 SQIVND (reference sequence). Trimming took 5 bases from V and 4 from J, leaving 30 bases between them. This CDR3 contains 19 residues. For the CDR3, the DNA is TGTGCCAGTAGTCGCCAACCCCCAGCGACAGGCCGGCCTGCTTACGAGCAGTACTTC. Translation: CASSRQPPATGRPAYEQYF.

The rearrangement joins TRBV7-3 to TRBJ2-3; D is unresolved. CDR1 is SGHTA and CDR2 is FQGTGA in the germline V gene. Trimming removed 4 bases at V and 2 bases at J, with 7 bases between. This CDR3 contains 13 residues. As DNA, the CDR3 is TGTGCCAGCAGCTCCCTTTCCACAGATACGCAGTATTTT. Translation: CASSSLSTDTQYF.

This rearrangement joins TRBV30 to TRBJ2-7, with D unresolved. Germline CDR1 GTSNPN, CDR2 SVGIG (reference sequence). The CDR3 has 11 amino acids. The ends were cut back, 1 base at V and 4 bases at J, with 5 bases in the middle. The CDR3 DNA sequence: TGTGCCTGGAGTGCAACATACGAGCAGTACTTC. This codes for CAWSATYEQYF.

This chain connects TRBV7-2 to TRBJ2-7; 8 bases map to TRBD2. V was pared by 2 bases and J by 3 bases, with 6 bases of the junction left unmatched. The germline V gene has CDR1 SGHTA and CDR2 FQGNSA. CDR3 length: 15 residues. The chain's CDR3 is CASSLTGGPGYEQYF. The CDR3 DNA reads as TGTGCCAGCAGCTTAACGGGAGGGCCGGGCTACGAGCAGTACTTC.

The chain has TRBV4-1 and TRBJ2-1; D uncertain. The CDR3 is 17 residues long. Trimming took off 0 bases at V and 4 bases at J, with 16 bases between the two ends. The germline gives CDR1 MGHRA, CDR2 YSYEKL. For the CDR3, the DNA is TGCGCCAGCAGCCAAGAAGGCCAGCGCTCGCAGTACAATGAGCAGTTCTTC. Translation gives CASSQEGQRSQYNEQFF.

The chain links TRBV24-1 to TRBJ2-3, with 11 bases lining up with TRBD2. The length of the CDR3 is 16 residues. The junction had 2 bases not matched to a gene; V was cut back by 2 bases and J by 2 bases. In germline, CDR1 is KGHDR, CDR2 SFDVKD. CDR3 in DNA: TGTGCCACCAGTGATTGGGGACTAGCGGACACAGATACGCAGTATTTT. Translation: CATSDWGLADTDTQYF.

CDR3 sequence reads: CASSSDSLEVTYGYTF. The CDR3 DNA reads TGTGCCAGCAGTTCGGATTCCTTGGAGGTGACCTATGGCTACACCTTC. The rearrangement uses TRBV28 and TRBJ1-2; D call uncertain. CDR1 and CDR2 from the germline V gene are MDHEN and SYDVKM. V was clipped by 4 bases and J by 4 bases, with 19 bases between them. The CDR3 runs to 16 residues.

The DNA of the CDR3 is TGTGCCACCAGTGGTTTCTCGCCGGCACTAGCGGGACCCCAAATCGGGACAGATACGCAGTATTTT. It specifies CATSGFSPALAGPQIGTDTQYF. V gene TRBV24-1 combines with J gene TRBJ2-3, with TRBD2 identical over 10 bases. Looked up from germline, CDR1 is KGHDR and CDR2 is SFDVKD. The CDR3 loop spans 22 amino acids. V gave up 5 bases and J gave up 3 bases; unmatched junction bases: 25.